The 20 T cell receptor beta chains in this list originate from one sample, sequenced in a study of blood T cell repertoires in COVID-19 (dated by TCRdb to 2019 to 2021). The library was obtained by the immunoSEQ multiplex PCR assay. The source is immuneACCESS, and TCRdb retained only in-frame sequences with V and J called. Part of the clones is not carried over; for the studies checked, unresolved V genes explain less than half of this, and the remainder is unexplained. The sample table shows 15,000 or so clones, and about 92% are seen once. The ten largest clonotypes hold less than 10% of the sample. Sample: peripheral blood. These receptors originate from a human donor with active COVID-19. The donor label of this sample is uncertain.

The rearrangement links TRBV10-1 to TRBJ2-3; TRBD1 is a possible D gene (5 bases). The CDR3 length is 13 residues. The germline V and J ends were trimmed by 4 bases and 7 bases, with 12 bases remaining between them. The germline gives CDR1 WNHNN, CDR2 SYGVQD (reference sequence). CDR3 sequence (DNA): TGCGCCAGCAGTGGGGGCCCGGCTCATACGCAGTATTTT. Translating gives CASSGGPAHTQYF.

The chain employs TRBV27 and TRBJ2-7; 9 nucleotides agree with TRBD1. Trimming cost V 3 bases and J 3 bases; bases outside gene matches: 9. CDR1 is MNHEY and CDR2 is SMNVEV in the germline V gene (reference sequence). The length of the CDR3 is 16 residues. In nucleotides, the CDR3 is TGTGCCAGCAGTTTCGCGCGGAGGGACAGGGACTACGAGCAGTACTTC. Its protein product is CASSFARRDRDYEQYF.

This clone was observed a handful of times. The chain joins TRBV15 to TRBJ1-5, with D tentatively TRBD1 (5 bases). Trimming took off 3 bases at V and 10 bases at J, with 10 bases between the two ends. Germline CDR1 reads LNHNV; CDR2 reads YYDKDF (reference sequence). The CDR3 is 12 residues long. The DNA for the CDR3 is TGTGCCACCAGCAGGGACACCGGACCCCAGCATTTT. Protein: CATSRDTGPQHF.

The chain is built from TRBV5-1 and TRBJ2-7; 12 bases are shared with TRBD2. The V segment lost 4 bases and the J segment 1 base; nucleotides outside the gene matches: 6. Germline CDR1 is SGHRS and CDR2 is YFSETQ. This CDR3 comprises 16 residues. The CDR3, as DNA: TGCGCCAGCAGCCGCTGGACTAGCGGGATGTCCTACGAGCAGTACTTC. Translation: CASSRWTSGMSYEQYF.

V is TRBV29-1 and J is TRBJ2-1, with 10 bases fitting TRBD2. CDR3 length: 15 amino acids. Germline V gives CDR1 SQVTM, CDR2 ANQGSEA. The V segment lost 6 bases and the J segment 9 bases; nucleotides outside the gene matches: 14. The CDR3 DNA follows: TGCAGCGTCGGACTGACTAGCGGGCAAACCGGTGAGCAGTTCTTC. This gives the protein CSVGLTSGQTGEQFF.

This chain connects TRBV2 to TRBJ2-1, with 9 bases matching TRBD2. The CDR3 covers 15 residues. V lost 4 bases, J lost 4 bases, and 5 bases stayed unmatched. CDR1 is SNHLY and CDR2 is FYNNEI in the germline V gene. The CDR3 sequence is CASSGGGGVYNEQFF. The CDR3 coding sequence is TGTGCCAGCAGTGGCGGCGGGGGGGTATACAATGAGCAGTTCTTC.

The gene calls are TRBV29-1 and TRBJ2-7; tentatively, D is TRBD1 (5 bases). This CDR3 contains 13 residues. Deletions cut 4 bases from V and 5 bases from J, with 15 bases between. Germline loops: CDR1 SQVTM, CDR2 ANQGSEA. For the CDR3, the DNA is TGCAGCGTTGGGGCAGGGCGGACCGACGAGCAGTACTTC. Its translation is CSVGAGRTDEQYF.

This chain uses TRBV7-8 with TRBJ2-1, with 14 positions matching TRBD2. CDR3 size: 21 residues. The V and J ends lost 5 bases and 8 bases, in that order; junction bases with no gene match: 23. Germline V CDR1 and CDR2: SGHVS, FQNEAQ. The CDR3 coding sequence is TGTGCCAGCAGCCTATGGTCCCTAAGGACTAGCGGGAGGAGGAAGCCACATGAGCAGTTCTTC. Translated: CASSLWSLRTSGRRKPHEQFF.

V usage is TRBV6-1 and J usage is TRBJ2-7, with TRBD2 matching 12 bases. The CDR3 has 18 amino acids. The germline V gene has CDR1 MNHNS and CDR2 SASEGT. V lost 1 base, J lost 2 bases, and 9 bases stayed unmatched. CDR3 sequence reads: CASSEGPSGRAWTYEQYF. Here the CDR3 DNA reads TGTGCCAGCAGTGAAGGCCCTAGCGGGAGGGCCTGGACCTACGAGCAGTACTTC.

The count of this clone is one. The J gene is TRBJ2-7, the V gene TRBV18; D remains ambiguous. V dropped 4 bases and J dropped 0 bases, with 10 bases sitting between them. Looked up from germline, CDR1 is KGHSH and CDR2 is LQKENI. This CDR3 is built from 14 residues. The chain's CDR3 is CASSRAGRSYEQYF. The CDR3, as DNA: TGTGCCAGCTCACGGGCAGGTCGCTCCTACGAGCAGTACTTC.

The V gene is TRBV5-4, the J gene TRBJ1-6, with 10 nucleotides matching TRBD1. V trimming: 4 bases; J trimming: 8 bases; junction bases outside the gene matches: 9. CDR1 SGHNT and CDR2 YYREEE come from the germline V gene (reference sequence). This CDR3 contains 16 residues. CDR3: CASSTWTGGRDSPLHF. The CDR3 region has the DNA TGTGCCAGCAGCACCTGGACAGGGGGGCGGGATTCACCCCTCCACTTT.

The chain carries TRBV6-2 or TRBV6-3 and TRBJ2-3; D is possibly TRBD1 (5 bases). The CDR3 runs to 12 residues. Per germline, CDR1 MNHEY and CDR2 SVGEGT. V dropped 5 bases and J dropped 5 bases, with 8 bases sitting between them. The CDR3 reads CASSQGRDTQYF. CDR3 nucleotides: TGTGCCAGCAGTCAGGGAAGAGATACGCAGTATTTT.

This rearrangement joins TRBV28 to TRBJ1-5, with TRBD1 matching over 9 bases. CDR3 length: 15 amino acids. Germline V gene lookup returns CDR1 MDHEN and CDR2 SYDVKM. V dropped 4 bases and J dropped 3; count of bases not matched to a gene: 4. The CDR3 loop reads CASSSGTGYNQPQHF. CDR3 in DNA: TGTGCCAGCAGTTCCGGGACAGGGTACAATCAGCCCCAGCATTTT.

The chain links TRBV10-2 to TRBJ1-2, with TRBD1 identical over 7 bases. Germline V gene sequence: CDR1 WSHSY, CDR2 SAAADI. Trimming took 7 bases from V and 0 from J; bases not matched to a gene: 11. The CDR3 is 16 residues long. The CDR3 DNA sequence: TGCGCCAGCACCGGGGGGGAGGGGGCGACTAACTATGGCTACACCTTC. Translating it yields CASTGGEGATNYGYTF.

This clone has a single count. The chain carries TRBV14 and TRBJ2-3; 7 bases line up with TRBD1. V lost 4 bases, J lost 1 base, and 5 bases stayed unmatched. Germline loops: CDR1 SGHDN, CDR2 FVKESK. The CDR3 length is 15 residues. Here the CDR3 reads CASSRGQWGTDTQYF. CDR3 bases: TGTGCCAGCAGCCGGGGACAGTGGGGCACAGATACGCAGTATTTT.

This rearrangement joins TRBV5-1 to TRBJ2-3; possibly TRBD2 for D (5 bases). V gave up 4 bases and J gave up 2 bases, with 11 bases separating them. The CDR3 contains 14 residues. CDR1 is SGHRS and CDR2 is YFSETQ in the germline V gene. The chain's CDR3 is CASSHDYFTDTQYF. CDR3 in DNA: TGCGCCAGCAGCCATGACTACTTCACAGATACGCAGTATTTT.

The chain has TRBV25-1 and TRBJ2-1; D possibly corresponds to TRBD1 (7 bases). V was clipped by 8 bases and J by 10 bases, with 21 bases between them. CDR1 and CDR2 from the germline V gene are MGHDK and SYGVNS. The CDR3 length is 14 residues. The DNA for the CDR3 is TGTGCCAGCGGGCAGGGGGGCCTGGTCAAAGAGCAGTTCTTC. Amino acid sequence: CASGQGGLVKEQFF.

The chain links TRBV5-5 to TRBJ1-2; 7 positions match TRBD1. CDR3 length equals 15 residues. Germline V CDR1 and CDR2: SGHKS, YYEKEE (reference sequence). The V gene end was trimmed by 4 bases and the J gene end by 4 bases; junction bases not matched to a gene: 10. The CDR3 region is CASSPSARDSYGYTF. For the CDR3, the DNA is TGTGCCAGCAGCCCAAGCGCACGGGACAGCTATGGCTACACCTTC.

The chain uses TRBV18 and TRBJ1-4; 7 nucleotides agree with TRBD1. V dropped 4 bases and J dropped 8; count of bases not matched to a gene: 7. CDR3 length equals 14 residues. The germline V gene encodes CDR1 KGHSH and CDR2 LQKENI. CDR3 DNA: TGTGCCAGCTCACAACAGGGGCCGGGAGAAAAACTGTTTTTT. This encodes CASSQQGPGEKLFF.

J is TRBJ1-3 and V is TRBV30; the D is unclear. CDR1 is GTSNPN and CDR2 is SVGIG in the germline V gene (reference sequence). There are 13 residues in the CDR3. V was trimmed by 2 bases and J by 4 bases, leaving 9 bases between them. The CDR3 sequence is CAWSFRSGNTIYF. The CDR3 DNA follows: TGTGCCTGGAGTTTCAGGTCCGGAAACACCATATATTTT.